Listed below are T cell receptor beta chains from one sample, sequenced in a study of lymphopenia after photon versus proton radiotherapy. The data were produced by immunoSEQ multiplex PCR, yet TCRdb's version contains in-frame clones alone and is incomplete. The repertoire consists of approximately 91,000 clones, with about 83% occurring once and the leading ten covering approximately 1.4%. The material was peripheral blood, obtained from a patient treated with proton-based radiotherapy. The receptors shown here come from a man aged 60 to 69 with pancreatic cancer. Both conserved end residues are part of each CDR3. A D gene is named only where the DNA matches it firmly. Not every row has a clone size; where given, it reads once, few, many or a size class.

CDR3aa,CDR3nt,d_gene,j_gene,abundance,len,v_gene
CASSGPNTGELFF,TGTGCCAGCAGCGGGCCCAACACCGGGGAGCTGTTTTTT,-,TRBJ2-2,-,13,TRBV5-4
CASSLTWRAQETQYF,TGTGCCAGCAGCTTGACCTGGCGGGCACAGGAGACCCAGTACTTC,-,TRBJ2-5,-,15,TRBV5-5
CASSNPSQGTGELFF,TGTGCCAGCAGTAACCCATCACAGGGAACCGGGGAGCTGTTTTTT,-,TRBJ2-2,-,15,TRBV6-1
CASSFLSGSEDTQYF,TGTGCCAGCAGCTTCCTTAGCGGGAGTGAGGATACGCAGTATTTT,TRBD2,TRBJ2-3,once,15,TRBV7-8
CASSLLGNTIYF,TGTGCCAGCAGCCTTTTAGGAAACACCATATATTTT,-,TRBJ1-3,-,12,TRBV14
CASSQEVTGGSGNTIYF,TGTGCCAGCAGCCAAGAGGTAACAGGAGGCTCTGGAAACACCATATATTTT,-,TRBJ1-3,-,17,TRBV4-2
CASSEVSPGGGGELFF,TGTGCCAGCAGTGAAGTGAGCCCAGGCGGAGGCGGGGAGCTGTTTTTT,-,TRBJ2-2,-,16,TRBV2
CASSQLPGRGADTQYF,TGTGCCAGCTCTCAACTCCCAGGGAGGGGGGCAGATACGCAGTATTTT,-,TRBJ2-3,-,16,TRBV18
CATGDRGPYEQYF,TGTGCCACCGGGGACAGGGGGCCTTACGAGCAGTACTTC,TRBD1,TRBJ2-7,few,13,TRBV28
CASSEQLNTEAFF,TGTGCCAGCAGTGAACAGTTGAACACTGAAGCTTTCTTT,-,TRBJ1-1,-,13,TRBV25-1
CASGGAYNEQFF,TGTGCCAGCGGGGGGGCCTACAATGAGCAGTTCTTC,TRBD2,TRBJ2-1,-,12,TRBV6-1
CASSLAGTGGSGANVLTF,TGCGCCAGCAGCTTGGCGGGGACAGGCGGCTCTGGGGCCAACGTCCTGACTTTC,TRBD1,TRBJ2-6,-,18,TRBV5-1
CAIWTGGDYGYTF,TGTGCCATATGGACAGGGGGCGACTATGGCTACACCTTC,TRBD1,TRBJ1-2,-,13,TRBV5-8
CASSLLSGQQNYGYTF,TGCGCCAGCAGCTTGTTGTCGGGACAGCAGAACTATGGCTACACCTTC,TRBD1,TRBJ1-2,once,16,TRBV5-1
CASRATGRHEQYF,TGTGCCAGCAGAGCAACAGGTCGCCACGAGCAGTACTTC,-,TRBJ2-7,-,13,TRBV7-8
CASSPGLAGGEYQETQYF,TGTGCCAGCAGCCCGGGACTAGCGGGAGGGGAGTACCAAGAGACCCAGTACTTC,TRBD2,TRBJ2-5,-,18,TRBV14
CASSLAPDSLGDTQYF,TGCGCCAGCAGCTTGGCCCCGGACTCACTCGGGGATACGCAGTATTTT,-,TRBJ2-3,-,16,TRBV5-1
CASGLDLAGGDTQYF,TGTGCTAGTGGTTTGGATTTGGCAGGGGGGGATACGCAGTATTTT,-,TRBJ2-3,-,15,TRBV12-5
CAWRHRPYEQFF,TGTGCCTGGAGACACCGCCCTTATGAGCAGTTCTTC,-,TRBJ2-1,-,12,TRBV30
CASSPLYEQYF,TGTGCCAGCAGTCCTCTCTACGAGCAGTACTTC,-,TRBJ2-7,-,11,TRBV2
CASSSLERGDTDTQYF,TGTGCCAGCAGCTCCTTAGAGCGGGGGGACACAGATACGCAGTATTTT,TRBD2,TRBJ2-3,-,16,TRBV5-8
CASSIDRGGPNTEAFF,TGTGCCAGTAGTATAGACCGGGGCGGCCCGAACACTGAAGCTTTCTTT,-,TRBJ1-1,-,16,TRBV19
CASSIGNNEQFF,TGCGCCAGCAGTATCGGGAACAATGAGCAGTTCTTC,-,TRBJ2-1,-,12,TRBV10-2
CASSLFRDPYEQYF,TGTGCCAGCAGTCTATTCCGGGACCCCTACGAGCAGTACTTC,-,TRBJ2-7,-,14,TRBV28
CASSRSATGSNTGELFF,TGTGCCAGCAGCCGGTCAGCGACAGGGTCGAACACCGGGGAGCTGTTTTTT,TRBD1,TRBJ2-2,-,17,TRBV7-8
CASSEGLAVLREQYF,TGTGCCAGCAGTGAGGGACTAGCGGTCTTGAGGGAGCAGTACTTC,TRBD2,TRBJ2-7,-,15,TRBV2
CASSSWGRGANVLTF,TGTGCCAGCAGCAGCTGGGGGAGAGGGGCCAACGTCCTGACTTTC,-,TRBJ2-6,-,15,TRBV5-8
CASSDGPGGQFF,TGTGCCAGCAGTGATGGGCCCGGCGGGCAGTTCTTC,-,TRBJ2-1,-,12,TRBV6-1
CASSREFTQYF,TGTGCCAGCAGTAGGGAGTTTACGCAGTATTTT,-,TRBJ2-3,-,11,TRBV28
CASRQGSYEQYF,TGTGCCAGCAGACAGGGGTCCTACGAGCAGTACTTC,TRBD1,TRBJ2-7,few,12,TRBV28
CASSASGSPNEKLFF,TGTGCCAGCAGCGCCTCAGGGTCCCCTAATGAAAAACTGTTTTTT,-,TRBJ1-4,few,15,TRBV7-9
CASSLAGQGGSYEQYF,TGTGCCAGCAGCTTAGCGGGGCAGGGGGGCTCCTACGAGCAGTACTTC,-,TRBJ2-7,-,16,TRBV7-2
CASSASRIGDAYNEQFF,TGTGCCAGCAGCGCCTCCCGAATTGGAGACGCCTACAATGAGCAGTTCTTC,-,TRBJ2-1,-,17,TRBV9
CASTLLGRESDEQFF,TGTGCCAGCACCCTACTCGGCCGGGAGTCGGATGAGCAGTTCTTC,-,TRBJ2-1,-,15,TRBV28
CASSMAGADHEQFF,TGTGCCAGCTCCATGGCGGGTGCTGACCATGAGCAGTTCTTC,-,TRBJ2-1,-,14,TRBV18
CASSLALLGPDTQYF,TGTGCCAGCAGCTTAGCTTTACTAGGCCCAGATACGCAGTATTTT,-,TRBJ2-3,few,15,TRBV7-2
CASSTGTSQSYTF,TGTGCCAGCAGCACCGGGACCTCCCAGAGCTACACCTTC,-,TRBJ1-2,-,13,TRBV7-2
CASSPGQGPGNTIYF,TGTGCCAGCAGCCCAGGACAGGGTCCTGGAAACACCATATATTTT,TRBD1,TRBJ1-3,few,15,TRBV11-3
CASSRFQGTEQFF,TGTGCCAGCAGCCGATTTCAGGGTACTGAGCAGTTCTTC,-,TRBJ2-1,-,13,TRBV14
CASSVLGGQFF,TGTGCCAGCAGTGTTCTTGGCGGACAGTTCTTC,-,TRBJ2-1,-,11,TRBV2
CASSRDSPSQPQHF,TGTGCCAGTTCGCGGGACAGTCCAAGTCAGCCCCAGCATTTT,TRBD1,TRBJ1-5,few,14,TRBV6-6
CSGAPDNAGTDTQYF,TGCAGCGGTGCCCCGGACAACGCAGGTACAGATACGCAGTATTTT,-,TRBJ2-3,-,15,TRBV29-1
CAWSVGGATYNEQFF,TGTGCCTGGAGTGTTGGGGGGGCTACCTACAATGAGCAGTTCTTC,-,TRBJ2-1,-,15,TRBV30
CASSRTGGTTEAFF,TGTGCCAGCAGCCGTACGGGGGGCACTACTGAAGCTTTCTTT,-,TRBJ1-1,few,14,TRBV11-2
CASSVYDRGESYEQYF,TGTGCCAGCAGTGTGTATGACAGGGGGGAGTCGTACGAGCAGTACTTC,TRBD1,TRBJ2-7,-,16,TRBV27
CASSRSDATNEKLFF,TGTGCCAGCAGCCGCAGCGATGCAACTAATGAAAAACTGTTTTTT,-,TRBJ1-4,few,15,TRBV4-2